These T cell receptor beta chains were read from a single sample in a study of blood T cell repertoires in COVID-19. TCRdb keeps only in-frame clones here, not all; method: immunoSEQ multiplex PCR. This table has about 300,000 clones, 70% to 90% appearing once. Sequenced: PBMCs or T cells enriched from blood (not recorded which). The receptors stem from a woman aged 18 to 35 who had recovered from COVID-19. The CDR3 runs from the conserved cysteine through the conserved F or W. A D gene is named only where the DNA matches it firmly. Expanded clones get a size class; other rows say once, few or many, or leave the size out.

D: .; J: TRBJ2-2; V: TRBV3-1/TRBV3-2; size: .; CDR3: CASSQAYLERAKAGELFF; DNA: TGTGCCAGCAGCCAAGCCTACCTCGAGAGGGCCAAGGCCGGGGAGCTGTTTTTT
D: .; J: TRBJ1-2; V: TRBV12-3/TRBV12-4; size: .; CDR3: CASTRDVAYGYTF; DNA: TGTGCCAGCACCAGAGACGTAGCCTATGGCTACACCTTC
D: TRBD1; J: TRBJ1-2; V: TRBV19; size: once; CDR3: CASSMARTGGGYTF; DNA: TGTGCCAGTAGTATGGCAAGGACAGGGGGAGGCTACACCTTC
D: .; J: TRBJ1-3; V: TRBV30; size: once; CDR3: CAWTSTRSGNTIYF; DNA: TGTGCCTGGACCTCGACAAGATCTGGAAACACCATATATTTT
D: TRBD1; J: TRBJ2-4; V: TRBV27; size: few; CDR3: CASSLEGQGLNIQYF; DNA: TGTGCCAGCAGTTTAGAGGGACAGGGGTTAAACATTCAGTACTTC
D: .; J: TRBJ1-1; V: TRBV9; size: .; CDR3: CASSGAGRNTEAFF; DNA: TGTGCCAGCAGCGGGGCCGGGAGGAACACTGAAGCTTTCTTT
D: TRBD1; J: TRBJ1-5; V: TRBV4-1; size: .; CDR3: CASSQDRGQGFRYQPQHF; DNA: TGCGCCAGCAGCCAGGATCGAGGACAGGGGTTTCGTTACCAGCCCCAGCATTTT
D: TRBD1; J: TRBJ2-1; V: TRBV6-5; size: .; CDR3: CASTGTVDYNEQFF; DNA: TGTGCCAGCACCGGGACAGTGGACTACAATGAGCAGTTCTTC
D: .; J: TRBJ1-1; V: TRBV10-3; size: .; CDR3: CAIKEFGLTEAFF; DNA: TGTGCCATCAAAGAGTTCGGTCTCACTGAAGCTTTCTTT
D: TRBD1; J: TRBJ1-1; V: TRBV3-1/TRBV3-2; size: .; CDR3: CASSQATGDVTEAFF; DNA: TGTGCCAGCAGCCAAGCCACAGGGGATGTGACTGAAGCTTTCTTT
D: TRBD1; J: TRBJ2-5; V: TRBV19; size: .; CDR3: CASSPRTGLETQYF; DNA: TGTGCCAGTAGTCCCAGGACAGGGCTAGAGACCCAGTACTTC
D: .; J: TRBJ2-7; V: TRBV11-2; size: few; CDR3: CASSLDQINVEQYF; DNA: TGTGCCAGCAGCTTAGATCAGATTAATGTGGAGCAGTACTTC
D: .; J: TRBJ1-1; V: TRBV27; size: few; CDR3: CATVDSMNTEAFF; DNA: TGTGCCACCGTGGACAGCATGAACACTGAAGCTTTCTTT
D: .; J: TRBJ2-1; V: TRBV2; size: once; CDR3: CASSFGRTYNEQFF; DNA: TGTGCCAGCAGTTTCGGACGGACTTACAATGAGCAGTTCTTC
D: .; J: TRBJ2-4; V: TRBV20-1; size: .; CDR3: CSGQDNIQYF; DNA: TGCAGTGGACAGGACAACATTCAGTACTTC
D: .; J: TRBJ2-7; V: TRBV19; size: .; CDR3: CASSIDLETVNTYEQYF; DNA: TGTGCCAGTAGTATAGATCTGGAGACAGTCAACACCTACGAGCAGTACTTC
D: .; J: TRBJ1-2; V: TRBV28; size: .; CDR3: CASSIDPGVGYGYTF; DNA: TGTGCCAGCAGCATCGACCCAGGGGTGGGCTATGGCTACACCTTC
D: .; J: TRBJ2-1; V: TRBV30; size: .; CDR3: CAWSASVDGSSYNEQFF; DNA: TGTGCCTGGAGTGCCTCGGTGGATGGGAGCTCCTACAATGAGCAGTTCTTC
D: .; J: TRBJ2-5; V: TRBV10-2; size: .; CDR3: CASSEGAGRQETQYF; DNA: TGCGCCAGCAGTGAGGGGGCGGGGCGCCAAGAGACCCAGTACTTC
D: .; J: TRBJ1-1; V: TRBV9; size: .; CDR3: CASSVGQGSAEAFF; DNA: TGTGCCAGCAGCGTAGGTCAGGGTTCGGCTGAAGCTTTCTTT
D: TRBD1; J: TRBJ1-2; V: TRBV6-5; size: .; CDR3: CASSQGQGDYGYTF; DNA: TGTGCCAGCAGTCAGGGACAGGGGGACTATGGCTACACCTTC
D: .; J: TRBJ2-3; V: TRBV10-1; size: .; CDR3: CASSDPSTDTQYF; DNA: TGCGCCAGCAGTGATCCTAGCACAGATACGCAGTATTTT
D: .; J: TRBJ1-1; V: TRBV5-6; size: .; CDR3: CASSLPGGAFTEAFF; DNA: TGTGCCAGCAGCTTGCCGGGGGGCGCTTTCACTGAAGCTTTCTTT
D: TRBD1; J: TRBJ1-1; V: TRBV18; size: .; CDR3: CASSLRQGDAFF; DNA: TGTGCCAGCTCACTACGACAGGGCGACGCTTTCTTT
D: .; J: TRBJ1-2; V: TRBV2; size: once; CDR3: CASSERGPNYGYTF; DNA: TGTGCCAGCAGTGAAAGGGGCCCAAACTATGGCTACACCTTC
D: .; J: TRBJ2-2; V: TRBV24-1; size: .; CDR3: CATSLTGVGELFF; DNA: TGTGCCACCAGTTTAACGGGAGTCGGGGAGCTGTTTTTT
D: TRBD1; J: TRBJ2-1; V: TRBV12-3/TRBV12-4; size: .; CDR3: CASRSTGVEQFF; DNA: TGTGCCAGCAGGTCGACAGGGGTTGAGCAGTTCTTC
D: .; J: TRBJ1-4; V: TRBV6-1; size: .; CDR3: CASSELRVEKLFF; DNA: TGTGCCAGCAGTGAACTTAGAGTCGAAAAACTGTTTTTT
D: .; J: TRBJ2-5; V: TRBV5-1; size: .; CDR3: CASSLAGGQETQYF; DNA: TGCGCCAGCAGCTTGGCCGGCGGACAAGAGACCCAGTACTTC
D: .; J: TRBJ1-5; V: TRBV6-1; size: once; CDR3: CASRERLTGHNQPQHF; DNA: TGTGCCAGCAGAGAAAGGCTAACAGGGCACAATCAGCCCCAGCATTTT
D: TRBD2; J: TRBJ2-3; V: TRBV6-1; size: .; CDR3: CASSEIGAGAGTDTQYF; DNA: TGTGCCAGCAGTGAAATTGGTGCGGGAGCAGGCACAGATACGCAGTATTTT
D: TRBD1; J: TRBJ1-3; V: TRBV18; size: .; CDR3: CASSPLETGVSGNTIYF; DNA: TGTGCCAGCTCACCACTTGAGACAGGGGTCTCTGGAAACACCATATATTTT
D: .; J: TRBJ1-2; V: TRBV28; size: .; CDR3: CASSPPGTDRYGYTF; DNA: TGTGCCAGCAGTCCTCCCGGGACTGACCGCTATGGCTACACCTTC
D: .; J: TRBJ1-2; V: TRBV30; size: .; CDR3: CAWNPRGRGYTF; DNA: TGTGCCTGGAACCCCAGAGGAAGGGGCTACACCTTC
D: .; J: TRBJ2-1; V: TRBV4-1; size: .; CDR3: CASSHPLDSTEEQFF; DNA: TGCGCCAGCAGCCACCCCCTGGACAGTACTGAAGAGCAGTTCTTC
D: TRBD1; J: TRBJ2-7; V: TRBV19; size: few; CDR3: CASSYDRGSYEQYF; DNA: TGTGCCAGTAGTTACGACAGGGGATCCTACGAGCAGTACTTC
D: .; J: TRBJ2-3; V: TRBV19; size: once; CDR3: CASSIDRVYTDTQYF; DNA: TGTGCCAGTAGTATAGACAGGGTGTATACAGATACGCAGTATTTT
D: .; J: TRBJ2-5; V: TRBV3-1/TRBV3-2; size: .; CDR3: CASSLRGLMTQYF; DNA: TGTGCCAGCAGCCTACGGGGTTTGATGACCCAGTACTTC
D: .; J: TRBJ2-1; V: TRBV29-1; size: once; CDR3: CSVEGLRVAGLPSYNEQFF; DNA: TGCAGCGTTGAGGGGTTAAGGGTAGCAGGGCTTCCGTCCTACAATGAGCAGTTCTTC